The T cell receptor beta chain described here comes from a study of circulating CD8 cells and anti-PD-1 response in melanoma. This clonotype is judged medium-sized. The QIAseq Immune Repertoire TCR panel built the libraries from about 16 ng of total RNA. TCRdb redid the calling of the reads with MiXCR, one entry per CDR3 protein. In the table there are under 900 distinct CDR3 sequences, approximately 6.5% of which are singletons. Trimming cost V 6 bases and J 3 bases, with 2 bases left between them. Germline-derived CDR1 and CDR2 are SQVTM and ANQGSEA. The CDR3 extends over 10 amino acids. Live CD3+CD8+TCRalphabeta+ cells were sorted into four subsets by PD-1 and/or TIGIT.

The clonotype originates from a human donor with melanoma. This chain connects TRBV29-1 to TRBJ2-2; no reliable D call. The sequences come from CD8+ T cells from PBMCs, collected at baseline or after one month of anti-PD-1 therapy (not recorded which). CDR3 in DNA: TGCAGCGTCCACACCGGGGAGCTGTTTTTT. Protein: CSVHTGELFF.